Sequencing of this T cell receptor (beta chain) was carried out in a study of vaccination effects on CD4 cells after COVID-19. Pools of viral peptides were used by the ViraFEST assay to expand antigen-specific CD4+ T cells ahead of sequencing. When around 9 days of culture had elapsed, CD4+ T cells were isolated. Participants were vaccinated with two doses of either the BNT162b2 or mRNA-1273 vaccine. Vaccine recipients, nucleocapsid antibody negative, had no prior SARS-CoV-2 infection. In culture with approximately 10 IU/ml IL-2 and 9 to 10 ug/ml peptides, PBMC were grown at two million per well. Libraries were prepared by immunoSEQ multiplex PCR; TCRdb keeps only in-frame clonotypes and omits some of them. The sample consists of tens of thousands of clones, over 70% of them appearing once. Notes on this clone: As yet, its antigen is unknown.

General observations from the study: Nearly all vaccine-induced clones in healthy recipients recognized only SARS-CoV-2. Early post-infection timepoints were missing from the study, which also had few convalescent patients.

CDR3 length: 14 residues. V was shortened by 4 bases and J by 1 base, with 8 bases between the two germline ends. Germline loops: CDR1 MNHEY, CDR2 SMNVEV (reference sequence). This TCR was recovered from a human donor who received a COVID-19 vaccine. V is TRBV27 and J is TRBJ1-3; D uncertain. The material sequenced was CD4+ T cells from PBMCs cultured with HCoV-229E spike peptides, taken after COVID-19 vaccination. CDR3 amino acids: CASSSLSSGNTIYF. For the CDR3, the DNA is TGTGCCAGCAGTTCTCTAAGTTCTGGAAACACCATATATTTT.